This entry describes one TCR beta chain. Profiled with immunoSEQ multiplex PCR; TCRdb holds only in-frame clones, not every one. The profile shows 50,000 to 70,000 clones, around 93% of them singletons. The data stem from a study of technical replicates of blood from a few donors. V trimming: 7 bases; J trimming: 6 bases; junction bases outside the gene matches: 11. The CDR3 is made up of 15 amino acids. Germline-derived CDR1 and CDR2 are LGHNT and FRNRAP. This chain links TRBV12-5 with TRBJ1-1, with 10 bases aligning to TRBD1. This TCR came from a human donor in good health. Some clones in this sample may be carry-over from other donors' samples. The sequencing input was PBMCs. The DNA for the CDR3 is TGTGCTAGTGCCTTCACCGGGACAGGGGTTTCTGAAGCTTTCTTT. Amino acids: CASAFTGTGVSEAFF. The full variable domain, in which reference TRBV12-5 and TRBJ1-1 provide the parts outside the CDR3, is DARVTQTPRHKVTEMGQEVTMRCQPILGHNTVFWYRQTMMQGLELLAYFRNRAPLDDSGMPKDRFSAEMPDATLATLKIQPSEPRDSAVYFCASAFTGTGVSEAFFGQGTRLTVV.